This TCR beta chain was documented in a study of cytomegalovirus exposure and HLA in healthy donors. Primers included in the PCR were 60 Vbeta and 13 Jbeta primers. TCRdb's copy holds only in-frame clones and misses some; the assay was immunoSEQ multiplex PCR. The sample yields about 250,000 clones, approximately 84% seen once. Specimen: PBMCs. The clonotype originates from a girl aged 2 to 9 in good health and CMV-seronegative.

The CDR3: CASSLGAGALPGYTF. The CDR3 DNA follows: TGTGCCAGCAGCTTAGGCGCAGGGGCACTCCCCGGCTACACCTTC. V usage is TRBV7-8 and J usage is TRBJ1-2; D perhaps matches TRBD1 (6 bases). The germline V gene has CDR1 SGHVS and CDR2 FQNEAQ. The V gene lost 1 base and the J gene lost 8 bases, with 17 bases spanning the gap. The CDR3 runs 15 residues.